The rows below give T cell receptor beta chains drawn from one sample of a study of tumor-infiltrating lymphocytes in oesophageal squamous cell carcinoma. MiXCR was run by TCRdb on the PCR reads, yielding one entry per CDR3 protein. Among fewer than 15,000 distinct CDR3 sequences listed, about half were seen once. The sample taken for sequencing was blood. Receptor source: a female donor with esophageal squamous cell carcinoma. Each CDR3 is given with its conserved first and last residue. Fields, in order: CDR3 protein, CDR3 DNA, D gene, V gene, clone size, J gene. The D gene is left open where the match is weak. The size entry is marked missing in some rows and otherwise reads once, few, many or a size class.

CSAAKFGQLGGNIQYF | TGCAGTGCTGCTAAATTTGGACAGCTGGGGGGAAACATTCAGTACTTC | . | TRBV20-1 | few | TRBJ2-4
CASSEQGSSYEQYF | TGCGCCAGCAGTGAGCAGGGCAGCTCCTACGAGCAGTACTTC | . | TRBV10-2 | many | TRBJ2-7
CASSRGGGRETQYF | TGTGCCAGCAGCCGAGGGGGGGGGCGGGAGACCCAGTACTTC | . | TRBV7-2 | . | TRBJ2-5
CASSLGGVVAYNEQFF | TGTGCCAGCAGCTTAGGAGGGGTAGTGGCCTACAATGAGCAGTTCTTC | . | TRBV7-2 | few | TRBJ2-1
CASSYSRISGNTIYF | TGTGCCAGCAGTTACTCTCGGATCTCTGGAAACACCATATATTTT | . | TRBV6-6 | . | TRBJ1-3
CASRRQGLGYNSPLHF | TGTGCCAGCAGGAGACAGGGGTTGGGTTATAATTCACCCCTCCACTTT | TRBD1 | TRBV12-3/TRBV12-4 | . | TRBJ1-6
CASSLRDRGSGRANEQFF | TGTGCCAGCAGCCTACGGGACAGGGGTAGCGGGAGGGCAAATGAGCAGTTCTTC | . | TRBV6-2/TRBV6-3 | . | TRBJ2-1
CATRRGGGEQFF | TGTGCCACCAGGAGGGGAGGGGGTGAGCAGTTCTTC | . | TRBV6-1 | . | TRBJ2-1
CATRIGSGYTF | TGTGCCACCCGGATCGGGAGTGGCTACACCTTC | . | TRBV6-6 | . | TRBJ1-2
CASSTGGASGANVLTF | TGTGCCAGCAGCACGGGGGGGGCGAGTGGGGCCAACGTCCTGACTTTC | TRBD2 | TRBV7-6 | . | TRBJ2-6
CASSPNLDKGYTF | TGTGCCAGCAGCCCGAATCTAGACAAGGGCTACACCTTC | . | TRBV6-6 | . | TRBJ1-2
CASSLFPENIQYF | TGTGCCAGCAGCTTGTTCCCGGAGAACATTCAGTACTTC | . | TRBV7-2 | . | TRBJ2-4
CASNRANEQFF | TGTGCCAGCAATCGTGCGAATGAGCAGTTCTTC | . | TRBV6-5 | . | TRBJ2-1
CASSPASSGTYNEQFF | TGTGCCAGCAGCCCCGCCTCTAGCGGAACCTACAATGAGCAGTTCTTC | TRBD2 | TRBV7-9 | few | TRBJ2-1
CASSLAGGVGGYTF | TGTGCCAGCAGCTTAGCGGGTGGGGTAGGAGGCTACACCTTC | . | TRBV7-9 | medium-sized | TRBJ1-2
CASSLRPSGRMRQETQYF | TGTGCCAGCAGCTTAAGGCCTAGCGGGAGAATGAGGCAAGAGACCCAGTACTTC | TRBD2 | TRBV7-2 | few | TRBJ2-5
CASSKDRFSGVGYTF | TGTGCCAGCAGCAAGGACAGGTTCTCGGGGGTCGGCTACACCTTC | TRBD1 | TRBV7-6 | . | TRBJ1-2
CASSHTWGNEQFF | TGTGCCAGCAGCCATACGTGGGGGAATGAGCAGTTCTTC | . | TRBV7-2 | many | TRBJ2-1
CASSEFTQTGGVVGELYF | TGTGCCAGCAGTGAATTTACCCAGACAGGAGGTGTTGTCGGGGAGCTGTATTTT | . | TRBV28 | . | TRBJ2-3
CASSSSGVGNTEAFF | TGTGCCAGCAGCTCGTCAGGGGTCGGGAACACTGAAGCTTTCTTT | . | TRBV7-2 | large | TRBJ1-1
CASSTLAGGPGYNEQFF | TGTGCCAGCAGTACCCTAGCGGGAGGGCCGGGCTACAATGAGCAGTTCTTC | TRBD2 | TRBV28 | medium-sized | TRBJ2-1
CASSLGVDEQFF | TGTGCCAGCAGCTTAGGGGTGGATGAGCAGTTCTTC | . | TRBV7-6 | . | TRBJ2-1
CASSLEWQAGVTDTQYF | TGTGCCAGCAGCTTAGAATGGCAGGCAGGTGTTACAGATACGCAGTATTTT | . | TRBV7-2 | few | TRBJ2-3
CASSYSSSSYEQYF | TGTGCCAGCAGTTACTCCTCAAGCTCCTACGAGCAGTACTTC | . | TRBV6-8 | few | TRBJ2-7
CASRKLGGGGNEQFF | TGTGCCAGCAGAAAACTCGGTGGCGGGGGTAATGAGCAGTTCTTC | TRBD2 | TRBV28 | many | TRBJ2-1
CASSGPQGTYEQYF | TGTGCCAGCAGTGGGCCACAGGGCACCTACGAGCAGTACTTC | . | TRBV6-1 | . | TRBJ2-7
CASSSVAGDYNEQFF | TGTGCCAGCAGCTCCGTAGCGGGGGATTACAATGAGCAGTTCTTC | TRBD2 | TRBV7-2 | many | TRBJ2-1
CASIFSRDPYNEQFF | TGTGCCAGCATTTTTTCCCGGGACCCCTACAATGAGCAGTTCTTC | . | TRBV6-1 | medium-sized | TRBJ2-1
CASSLAGSWYEQYF | TGTGCCAGCAGCTTAGCGGGGTCCTGGTACGAGCAGTACTTC | . | TRBV7-2 | . | TRBJ2-7
CASGAPSTDTQYF | TGTGCCAGCGGAGCGCCGAGCACAGATACGCAGTATTTT | . | TRBV6-1 | few | TRBJ2-3
CASTERQTYGYTF | TGTGCCAGCACCGAAAGGCAGACCTATGGCTACACCTTC | . | TRBV6-8 | . | TRBJ1-2
CASSLAAGGTNEQFF | TGTGCCAGCAGTTTAGCAGCGGGAGGAACAAATGAGCAGTTCTTC | TRBD2 | TRBV12-3/TRBV12-4 | once | TRBJ2-1
CASSYRTSNEQYF | TGTGCCAGCAGTTACAGGACTAGCAACGAGCAGTACTTC | TRBD2 | TRBV6-8 | once | TRBJ2-7
CTSSLSTVRKREVQETQYF | TGCACCAGCAGTTTATCCACAGTGAGGAAGCGGGAGGTCCAAGAGACCCAGTACTTC | TRBD2 | TRBV27 | many | TRBJ2-5
CASSGGWTARETQYF | TGTGCCAGCAGTGGAGGTTGGACAGCCCGAGAGACCCAGTACTTC | . | TRBV2 | . | TRBJ2-5
CASSSPEGRNEQFF | TGTGCCAGCAGTTCCCCGGAGGGCCGCAATGAGCAGTTCTTC | . | TRBV12-3/TRBV12-4 | . | TRBJ2-1
CASSQESGLANGGELFF | TGCGCCAGCAGCCAAGAATCGGGACTAGCGAACGGCGGGGAGCTGTTTTTT | TRBD2 | TRBV4-1 | many | TRBJ2-2
CASSYRTGDEQYF | TGTGCCAGCAGTTACAGGACTGGTGATGAGCAGTACTTC | . | TRBV12-3/TRBV12-4 | . | TRBJ2-5
CASIRTSGGDTQYF | TGCGCCAGCATCCGGACTAGCGGGGGAGATACGCAGTATTTT | TRBD2 | TRBV10-2 | . | TRBJ2-3
CASSSEGTILYNEQFF | TGTGCCAGCAGCTCCGAGGGGACTATCCTCTACAATGAGCAGTTCTTC | TRBD2 | TRBV7-9 | few | TRBJ2-1
CASSNNGRLSTDTQYF | TGTGCCAGCAGCAATAATGGGAGGTTGAGCACAGATACGCAGTATTTT | . | TRBV7-2 | large | TRBJ2-3
CASGTGGRLRGVYNEQFF | TGTGCCAGCGGTACGGGCGGGAGGCTTCGGGGAGTGTACAATGAGCAGTTCTTC | TRBD2 | TRBV7-3 | . | TRBJ2-1
CASSGEKETQYF | TGTGCCAGCAGTGGGGAAAAAGAGACCCAGTACTTC | . | TRBV2 | medium-sized | TRBJ2-5
CASSPGQGVGAQYF | TGTGCCAGCAGTCCGGGACAGGGAGTCGGAGCGCAGTATTTT | TRBD1 | TRBV12-3/TRBV12-4 | . | TRBJ2-3
CASSRTDYNSPLHF | TGTGCCAGCAGTAGGACAGACTATAATTCACCCCTCCACTTT | . | TRBV6-1 | medium-sized | TRBJ1-6
CASSLQGTLNRGQYF | TGTGCCAGCAGCCTACAGGGGACACTTAACCGGGGGCAGTACTTT | TRBD1 | TRBV7-4 | few | TRBJ1-6
CASSPQGYTEAFF | TGTGCCAGCAGCCCCCAGGGCTACACTGAAGCTTTCTTT | . | TRBV7-3 | . | TRBJ1-1
CATWDRGQYF | TGTGCCACCTGGGACAGGGGGCAGTACTTC | TRBD1 | TRBV10-3 | . | TRBJ2-7
CASSSDGRSPYYGYTF | TGTGCCAGCAGTTCGGACGGGAGGTCCCCATACTATGGCTACACCTTC | . | TRBV6-1 | . | TRBJ1-2
CASSFQGADTQYF | TGTGCCAGCAGTTTTCAGGGAGCAGATACGCAGTATTTT | . | TRBV12-3/TRBV12-4 | . | TRBJ2-3
CASSLGVAGDQETQYF | TGTGCCAGCAGCTTAGGGGTAGCGGGAGACCAAGAGACCCAGTACTTC | TRBD2 | TRBV7-2 | . | TRBJ2-5
CASGLGGTAYEQYF | TGTGCCAGCGGATTGGGGGGGACAGCTTACGAGCAGTACTTC | . | TRBV12-3/TRBV12-4 | once | TRBJ2-7
CASSQGWSPVYEQYF | TGTGCCAGCAGCCAAGGCTGGAGTCCGGTCTACGAGCAGTACTTC | . | TRBV4-2 | many | TRBJ2-7
CSVEDRDQYGYTF | TGCAGCGTTGAAGACAGAGATCAATATGGCTACACCTTC | . | TRBV29-1 | . | TRBJ1-2
CASSQSRVGQFF | TGTGCCAGCAGCCAGTCAAGGGTCGGGCAGTTCTTC | . | TRBV5-6 | . | TRBJ2-1
CASSLILGLQFF | TGTGCTAGCAGCTTAATCTTGGGATTGCAGTTCTTC | . | TRBV7-6 | . | TRBJ2-1
CATSWRMSSGTSYNEQFF | TGTGCCACCAGTTGGCGTATGAGTAGCGGGACGTCCTACAATGAGCAGTTCTTC | TRBD2 | TRBV10-3 | . | TRBJ2-1
CSASSTGWDDEQFF | TGCAGTGCCTCCTCGACAGGGTGGGACGATGAGCAGTTCTTC | TRBD1 | TRBV20-1 | . | TRBJ2-1
CASGTGATSTFF | TGTGCTAGTGGGACCGGGGCGACCTCGACTTTCTTT | . | TRBV12-5 | . | TRBJ1-1